This T cell receptor (beta chain) was identified in a study of cytomegalovirus exposure and HLA in healthy donors (dated by TCRdb to the late 2010s). In terms of the full investigation: In an earlier analysis of roughly 500 of the donors, 250 to 300 Gb of sequence data and approximately 100 million unique TCR beta sequences from about 179 million T cells were reported. Approximately 310 gigabases of sequencing data and approximately 80 million unique TCR sequences were included in an early release covering several hundred HLA-typed donors. Of the 398 genotyped donors, approximately 80% were placed in the genetic ancestry cluster associated with self-reported Caucasian donors. The study was designed to test whether signatures of past pathogen exposure could be identified by cataloging public T cell receptors. The T cell repertoires of some 700 subjects were profiled by immunosequencing and related to cytomegalovirus serostatus. Besides the first cohort of roughly 660 subjects, a separate validation cohort made up of some 110 different subjects was used. To predict cytomegalovirus infection status, the study brought together high-throughput TCR immunosequencing, statistical association of individual TCRs with disease status, and machine learning. A later analysis re-examined previously published TCR beta repertoires from more than 550 donors and added high-resolution HLA genotyping to investigate patterns of TCR occurrence. Rather than using new phenotypic data, the later analysis identified candidate immune exposures from TCR beta sequences and from how often those sequences occurred across donors. An earlier analysis of roughly 600 of the donors used high-throughput TCR beta sequencing to judge whether each TCR beta V gene segment behaved as functional or pseudogenic. Donor age, sex, ethnicity and CMV serostatus were compiled together with the repertoire data. Genome-wide SNP genotypes for about 65% of the roughly 670 donors were used in a later genetic analysis, which treated that subset as a discovery cohort. Every discovery cohort repertoire had been produced on one sequencing platform. HLA typing covered class I and class II loci at four-digit resolution. The number of typed donors differed by locus: about 629-630 for A, B, C, DRB1 and DQB1; some 540 for DQA1; 600 to 610 for DPA1; and around 490 for DPB1. Roughly five DR-DQ haplotypes were handled as single units for association and clustering because linkage in the cohort was strong. Among around 400 genotyped donors of the cohort, an average of around 240,000 unique TCR beta nucleotide sequences was sequenced per donor, of which about 20% were non-productive.

Summary of the overall study and its limitations: Some IMGT-functional V segments, including TRBV6-2 and TRBV6-3, could not be told apart with the 87-base-pair reads, so those segments were excluded. A further reported finding was that TCR beta sequences accurately predicted the HLA-A and HLA-B alleles for most subjects in the first cohort. Because HLA typing was missing for some donors at each locus, association tests included only the typed subset. The classifier was reported to diagnose cytomegalovirus status with high specificity and sensitivity in both the original and validation cohorts. The only immune exposure information available for the cohort was CMV serostatus. In an earlier analysis of a few hundred of the donors, most TCR beta V segments were observed in productive rearrangements about 90% or about 30% of the time, broadly matching IMGT annotations. The study listed 164 TCR beta chains as associated with cytomegalovirus. According to a later genetic analysis, donors in an Asian-associated ancestry cluster had fewer N-insertions in productive TCRs than the approximately 700-donor mean. In a later analysis, the rate of TCR association differed among HLA loci, with DRB1 alleles having the most associated TCRs and HLA-C alleles having the fewest. Strong co-occurrence of HLA alleles, especially DR and DQ, made assigning TCR associations to individual alleles difficult. Several of the top co-occurrence clusters appeared to be linked to parvovirus B19, influenza, CMV and Epstein-Barr virus, according to a later analysis. A few of the identified cytomegalovirus-associated TCR beta chains were confirmed in vitro to be specific for cytomegalovirus antigens. Correlated functional status among segregating V segments might reflect linkage disequilibrium, but an unknown experimental factor could not be ruled out. It was suggested by the authors that the approach could potentially be generalized to other disease states and immunological phenotypes. A later analysis found that HLA-associated TCR beta chains were more clonally expanded and had lower generation probabilities than equally common non-associated chains. A later analysis associated about 18,000 TCR beta sequences with specific HLA alleles at a false discovery rate of 0.05. Across donors, most TCR sequences were observed very rarely, whereas some public TCRs were present in many individuals. Roughly uniform sequencing depth across donors was assumed in presence/absence analyses, although this assumption may not hold. A cluster of highly shared sequence variants was judged likely to represent a technical artifact of the sequencing pipeline. About 17 rarely observed V segments, including chromosome 9 orphons, were excluded from the earlier analysis of a few hundred of the donors because counts were too low. This cohort had only TCR beta chains sequenced, and the lack of alpha or paired-chain data limited which features could be detected. An association between a missense DCLRE1C variant and V-gene and J-gene trimming of TCR beta chains was found in a later genetic analysis and replicated in an independent cohort. According to a later analysis, most CMV-associated TCR beta chains appeared to be HLA-restricted, and the HLA associations seemed to be driven largely by CMV exposure.

Library construction relied on the immunoSEQ multiplex PCR assay. For the multiplex PCR, a mixture combining 60 forward primers for TCR Vbeta segments and 13 reverse primers for TCR Jbeta segments was used. The CDR3 region of rearranged TCR beta genes was amplified from genomic DNA with a multiplex PCR assay. Amplified TCR beta libraries were sequenced as 87-base-pair reads on the Illumina HiSeq System. On the study's bioinformatics: In a later analysis, some 80 million unique TCR beta chains were counted across the approximately 640 repertoires, and about 9.9 million of these chains were shared by at least two donors. Raw reads were error-corrected and collapsed into unique sequences with a nearest-neighbor algorithm that merged closely related sequences to remove PCR and sequencing errors. Alignment of CDR3 sequences to IMGT reference sequences was used to assign V, D and J gene segments. For a sequence to be retained, a match of at least six nucleotides was required to both a V gene segment and a J gene segment. A rearrangement counted as productive if the CDR3 had no stop codons and remained in frame with V and J, and every other rearrangement counted as non-productive. CDR3 was defined according to IMGT convention as the region running from the second conserved V-encoded cysteine to the conserved J-encoded phenylalanine. The earlier analysis of more than 450 of the donors excluded sequences that lacked an unambiguous match to a single V gene segment. In an earlier analysis of a few hundred of the donors, V segments were called functional above 56.7% productive rearrangements and were called segregating when the between-donor standard deviation exceeded 5%. A statistical classification framework was built to diagnose cytomegalovirus status from the catalog of TCR beta chain sequences. A later analysis assigned V and J genes by comparing TCR nucleotide sequences with IMGT/GENE-DB human TR gene sequences. In a later analysis, CDR3 sequences and most-parsimonious VDJ recombination scenarios were assigned using the TCRdist pipeline. In a later analysis, every TCR beta chain was defined by the combination of its CDR3 amino acid sequence and its V-gene family, and reads without a unique V-gene family were dropped. A later analysis removed roughly 590 highly shared, low-generation-probability nucleotide sequences to deal with suspected cross-contamination and a sequencing artifact. A later analysis calculated a clonal expansion index for each public chain from normalized within-repertoire ranks of inferred template counts. Generation probabilities in a later analysis came from a VDJ recombination model fitted to out-of-frame rearrangements, and those results were checked against IGoR. In a later analysis, hypergeometric tests were used to score TCR-TCR, TCR-HLA and TCR-CMV co-occurrence, with a repertoire-size bias correction applied to TCR pairs. To estimate false discovery rates, a later analysis permuted the HLA or CMV assignments 20 times. In a later analysis, co-occurring TCRs were grouped with DBSCAN, and TCRdist sequence similarity was added when clustering was performed within HLA-allele-positive subsets. Repertoires with fewer than 30,000 or more than 120,000 public chains, plus five repertoires with anomalous nucleotide sharing, were excluded from co-occurrence clustering. Sourced from immuneACCESS, this table was stored by TCRdb with only in-frame sequences that have V and J called. A share of the clones is absent; for the studies checked, an unresolved V gene accounts for under half, and the remainder has no known explanation. V, J and clone size are taken as reported in that table, and D and trimming were inferred from the DNA itself. Present in this sample are roughly 160,000 clones, 70% to 80% of which were seen just once. The top ten hold 0.95% to 1.5% of the sample.

The cohort comprised several hundred healthy bone marrow donors. At the time of sampling, every cohort member was nominally healthy, though immune exposures that went unrecorded were likely present. The donor was CMV seronegative and belonged to the group of more than 300 seronegative cohort members. Each donor provided a peripheral blood sample, and peripheral blood mononuclear cells were used for TCR beta sequencing. Genomic DNA extraction from the blood cell samples was performed with the Qiagen DNeasy Blood Extraction Kit. Based on the germline V gene, the CDR1 and CDR2 sequences are MDHEN and SYDVKM. The CDR3 numbers 12 residues from cysteine through phenylalanine. Left in the record is the CDR3 DNA by itself, 36 bases read in frame from the first base. Ends trimmed: V by 2 bases, J by 10 bases; bases unmatched to a gene: 2. A note on this clone: Its antigen has not been determined. The sample holds no much larger clone one base away, and base qualities are not on file.

The sequence was obtained from a woman in her forties or fifties in good health and CMV-seronegative. This chain is built from TRBV28 and TRBJ1-1; 9 central bases correspond to TRBD1. What was sequenced was PBMCs. In nucleotide form, the sequence is TGTGCCAGCAGTTTAAGGACAGGGGCAGCTTTCTTT. Its protein is CASSLRTGAAFF. With the portions outside the CDR3 filled from the reference TRBV28 and TRBJ1-1 genes, the complete variable region becomes DVKVTQSSRYLVKRTGEKVFLECVQDMDHENMFWYRQDPGLGLRLIYFSYDVKMKEKGDIPEGYSVSREKKERFSLILESASTNQTSMYLCASSLRTGAAFFGQGTRLTVV.